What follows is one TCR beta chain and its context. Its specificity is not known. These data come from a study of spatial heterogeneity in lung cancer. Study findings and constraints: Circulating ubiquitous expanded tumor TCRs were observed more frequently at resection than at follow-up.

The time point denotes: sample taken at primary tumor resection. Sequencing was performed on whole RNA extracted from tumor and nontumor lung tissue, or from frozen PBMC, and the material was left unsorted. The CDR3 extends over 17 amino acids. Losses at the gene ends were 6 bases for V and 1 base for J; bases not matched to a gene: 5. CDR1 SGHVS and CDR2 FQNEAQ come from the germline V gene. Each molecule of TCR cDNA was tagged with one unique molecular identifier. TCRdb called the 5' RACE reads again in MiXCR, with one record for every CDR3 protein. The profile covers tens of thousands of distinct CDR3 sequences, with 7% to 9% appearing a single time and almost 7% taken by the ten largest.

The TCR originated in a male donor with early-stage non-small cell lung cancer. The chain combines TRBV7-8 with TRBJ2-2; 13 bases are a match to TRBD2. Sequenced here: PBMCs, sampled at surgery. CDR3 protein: CASSRLAGGKNTGELFF. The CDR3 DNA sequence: TGTGCCAGCAGTCGACTAGCGGGAGGAAAGAACACCGGGGAGCTGTTTTTT.